This entry describes one TCR beta chain. No antigen is known for it. This CDR3 region has 16 residues. Germline-derived CDR1 and CDR2 are SGHAT and FQNNGV. V trimming: 1 base; J trimming: 1 base; junction bases outside the gene matches: 6. The record originates from a study of T cell responses to AZD1222 COVID-19 vaccine. Study-level results: The sample set comprised mostly white British donors with more females, and clonal diversity was possibly underestimated.

The method was immunoSEQ multiplex PCR; TCRdb's version includes in-frame clones alone and lacks a portion of them. The table records roughly 200,000 clones, approximately 89% of them present only once. Second-dose recipients at about 4 or about 12 weeks were treated as one pooled group. The material was peripheral blood, obtained 28 days after the second AZD1222 dose. The chain joins TRBV11-2 to TRBJ1-2; 7 bases agree with TRBD1. The clonotype was recovered from an adult who received the AZD1222 COVID-19 vaccine. For the CDR3, the DNA is TGTGCCAGCAGCTTAGCTGCGACAGGGATTAACTATGGCTACACCTTC. Translation gives CASSLAATGINYGYTF.